The 31 T cell receptor beta chains below come from one sample, sequenced in a study of human T cells and chemical hapten exposure (dated by TCRdb to the early 2020s). The library was made by RACE. The sequencing machine was a NextSeq 500. TCRdb itself trimmed the public reads at Q25 with fastp, ran MiXCR and retained productive beta chains. Every distinct CDR3 protein forms one entry, paired with its most common genes and DNA. Counted in this sample were approximately 84,000 distinct CDR3 sequences; 8.6% of them appeared once. In total, the top ten clones hold approximately 1.5% of the sample. The intended sense of this specimen's time point label: healthy volunteer bleed at 6 weeks. Unfractionated whole blood was collected in Tempus Blood RNA tubes, and total RNA was extracted from that blood. The sample comprised whole blood. The source is a male donor in good health. Some clones in this sample may be carry-over from other donors' samples.

This clonotype has just a few counts. The chain is built from TRBV5-1 and TRBJ1-1; D gene ambiguous. V shed 5 bases and J shed 4 bases, with 15 bases lying between them. The CDR3 covers 14 residues. CDR1 and CDR2 from the germline V gene are SGHRS and YFSETQ. The CDR3 loop is CASSSGPAGTEAFF. In DNA form, the CDR3 reads TGCGCCAGCAGTTCCGGCCCCGCAGGCACTGAAGCTTTCTTT.

This clonotype was found a few times. The chain recombines TRBV7-9 with TRBJ1-4, with D unresolved. The CDR3 has 14 amino acids. Deletions cut 5 bases from V and 8 bases from J, with 15 bases between. Germline CDR1 reads SEHNR; CDR2 reads FQNEAQ (reference sequence). In DNA, the CDR3 is TGTGCCAGCAGCCACTCAAGGGTCGAAGAAAAACTGTTTTTT. Encoded protein: CASSHSRVEEKLFF.

This chain uses TRBV11-2 with TRBJ2-1; the match to TRBD2 covers 13 bases. J gave up 14 bases and V 1 base, and 8 bases lay outside the gene matches. The CDR3 runs 15 residues. Germline V gene sequence: CDR1 SGHAT, CDR2 FQNNGV. The CDR3 loop reads CASSLGLAGGPREFF. In nucleotides, the CDR3 is TGTGCCAGCAGCTTAGGACTAGCGGGAGGCCCTAGGGAGTTCTTC.

The chain uses TRBV2 and TRBJ2-5; D is undetermined. V was pared by 3 bases and J by 2 bases, with 13 bases between. The CDR3 totals 15 residues. Germline V CDR1 and CDR2: SNHLY, FYNNEI. The DNA of the CDR3 is TGTGCCAGCAGTGATTTAATACAGTCACAAGAGACCCAGTACTTC. This gives the protein CASSDLIQSQETQYF.

This clonotype was counted ten times or more. The chain combines TRBV6-5 with TRBJ1-2, with a weak D call TRBD1 (6 bases). The CDR3 has 14 residues. In germline, CDR1 is MNHEY, CDR2 SVGAGI. Trimming stripped 0 bases from V and 4 bases from J, with 9 bases between. Written as DNA, the CDR3 is TGTGCCAGCAGTTACTCGCAGGGGAGCTATGGCTACACCTTC. This translates into CASSYSQGSYGYTF.

The chain recombines TRBV28 with TRBJ2-5; D remains unclear. Germline-derived CDR1 and CDR2 are MDHEN and SYDVKM. V lost 3 bases and J lost 5, with 10 bases in between. This CDR3 region has 13 residues. As DNA, the CDR3 is TGTGCCAGCAGTTTCACAGCATTGGAGACCCAGTACTTC. This codes for CASSFTALETQYF.

This rearrangement joins TRBV6-2 or TRBV6-3 to TRBJ1-2; the match to TRBD1 covers 7 bases. Per germline, CDR1 MNHEY and CDR2 SVGEGT. J lost 4 bases, V lost 5 bases, and 4 bases had no gene match. This CDR3 region has 13 residues. CDR3 region: CASSQGGAYGYTF. CDR3 nucleotide sequence: TGTGCCAGCAGTCAAGGGGGCGCCTATGGCTACACCTTC.

The CDR3 DNA is TGTGCCAGCAGCGCCGGGACAGCCAGTTCGCGGGCTTTCTTT. Protein sequence: CASSAGTASSRAFF. This chain uses TRBV9 with TRBJ1-1, with 7 bases identical to TRBD1. CDR1 SGDLS and CDR2 YYNGEE come from the germline V gene. The CDR3 is 14 amino acids. V dropped 3 bases and J dropped 11; count of bases not matched to a gene: 13. The full variable domain, with the rest looked up from reference TRBV9 and TRBJ1-1, is DSGVTQTPKHLITATGQRVTLRCSPRSGDLSVYWYQQSLDQGLQFLIQYYNGEERAKGNILERFSAQQFPDLHSELNLSSLELGDSALYFCASSAGTASSRAFFGQGTRLTVV.

CDR3 DNA sequence: TGTGCCAGCGGTGGACAGGGGACGATTAATTCACCCCTCCACTTT. Translated, it gives CASGGQGTINSPLHF. The chain combines TRBV12-3 or TRBV12-4 with TRBJ1-6; 9 nucleotides line up with TRBD1. CDR3 length: 15 amino acids. Unmatched junction bases numbered 8, after V lost 8 bases and J lost 6 bases.

The rearrangement joins TRBV6-2 or TRBV6-3 to TRBJ1-1; a possible D gene is TRBD1 (6 bases). This CDR3 is built from 17 residues. With 2 bases removed from V and 4 bases from J, the gap between germline ends came to 20 bases. Germline lookup yields CDR1 MNHEY and CDR2 SVGEGT. CDR3 region: CASSYLVPGAEGTEAFF. DNA for the CDR3: TGTGCCAGCAGTTACCTCGTACCAGGGGCGGAGGGCACTGAAGCTTTCTTT.

This clonotype occurred a few times. V is TRBV5-6 and J is TRBJ2-7; D may be TRBD1 (6 bases). V was shortened by 0 bases and J by 3 bases, with 13 bases between the two germline ends. The CDR3 consists of 15 residues. The germline V gene has CDR1 SGHDT and CDR2 YYEEEE. The CDR3: CASSLGGGPGYEQYF. The CDR3 bases are TGTGCCAGCAGCTTGGGAGGGGGACCCGGCTACGAGCAGTACTTC.

This clonotype was counted between two and nine times. This chain links TRBV7-3 with TRBJ2-3; TRBD2 matches at 10 bases. Germline V CDR1 and CDR2: SGHTA, FQGTGA. V lost 2 bases to trimming and J lost 5 bases; unmatched junction nucleotides: 10. The CDR3 length is 17 residues. The CDR3 region is CASSLGRSGGAGDTQYF. The CDR3 region has the DNA TGTGCCAGCAGCTTAGGGAGAAGCGGGGGGGCCGGAGATACGCAGTATTTT.

This chain connects TRBV5-5 to TRBJ2-7; no clear D gene. Between the trimmed V and J ends, which lost 1 base and 11 bases, there was a span of 10 bases. CDR1 is SGHKS and CDR2 is YYEKEE in the germline V gene (reference sequence). The CDR3 runs 11 residues. CDR3 loop: CASSLRATEYF. The CDR3 nucleotides are TGTGCCAGCAGCTTGAGGGCTACGGAGTACTTC.

This clonotype was recorded many times. The V and J genes are TRBV6-4 and TRBJ2-3; 8 bases are shared with TRBD2. CDR1 and CDR2 from the germline V gene are MRHNA and SNTAGT. Losses at the gene ends were 4 bases for V and 4 bases for J; bases not matched to a gene: 7. This CDR3 has 15 residues. This chain's CDR3 is CASSAYSGAADTQYF. CDR3 nucleotide sequence: TGTGCCAGCAGTGCCTATAGCGGGGCGGCAGATACGCAGTATTTT.

This clonotype was found a few times. The genes are TRBV3-1 and TRBJ2-7; tentative D call: TRBD1 (6 bases). Trimming cost V 3 bases and J 0 bases, with 6 bases left between them. Germline CDR1 is LGHDT and CDR2 is YNNKEL (reference sequence). The CDR3 spans 13 residues. The CDR3 reads CASSQGASYEQYF. The CDR3 region has the DNA TGTGCCAGCAGCCAGGGGGCCTCCTACGAGCAGTACTTC.

This clonotype was observed at least ten times. V is TRBV7-9 and J is TRBJ2-3; TRBD2 agrees at 10 bases. Trimming cost V 5 bases and J 0 bases; bases outside gene matches: 5. Per germline, CDR1 SEHNR and CDR2 FQNEAQ (reference sequence). This CDR3 is built from 16 residues. For the CDR3, the DNA is TGTGCCAGCAGCACACTAGCGGGGCCGAGCACAGATACGCAGTATTTT. This gives the protein CASSTLAGPSTDTQYF.

This clonotype was recorded at least ten times. The chain is built from TRBV6-2 or TRBV6-3 and TRBJ2-2; 7 bases match TRBD1. The V and J ends lost 0 bases and 5 bases, in that order; junction bases with no gene match: 3. Germline CDR1 reads MNHEY; CDR2 reads SVGEGT. This CDR3 has 15 residues. The CDR3, as DNA: TGTGCCAGCAGTTACTCGACAGGGTGGACCGGGGAGCTGTTTTTT. Its translation is CASSYSTGWTGELFF.

This clonotype was recorded at least ten times. This chain connects TRBV29-1 to TRBJ2-5; 14 nucleotides align to TRBD2. Trimming took 0 bases from V and 3 from J; bases not matched to a gene: 9. The V gene's germline CDR1 is SQVTM and CDR2 ANQGSEA. The CDR3 has 18 residues. The CDR3 coding sequence is TGCAGCGTTGAAGATCCGACTAGCGGGAGGGCCGAAGAAGAGACCCAGTACTTC. Protein: CSVEDPTSGRAEEETQYF.

This clonotype was counted ten times or more. This sequence joins TRBV2 and TRBJ2-3; D is perhaps TRBD2 (5 bases). The V and J ends lost 8 bases and 1 base respectively, with 10 bases between them. Germline V gene lookup returns CDR1 SNHLY and CDR2 FYNNEI. The CDR3 has 13 amino acids. The CDR3: CASVGLRTDTQYF. The DNA of the CDR3 is TGTGCCAGCGTCGGACTCCGCACAGATACGCAGTATTTT. Looking up the rest from reference TRBV2 and TRBJ2-3 gives the full variable domain: EPEVTQTPSHQVTQMGQEVILRCVPISNHLYFYWYRQILGQKVEFLVSFYNNEISEKSEIFDDQFSVERPDGSNFTLKIRSTKLEDSAMYFCASVGLRTDTQYFGPGTRLTVL.

The chain carries TRBV7-9 and TRBJ2-7; 7 bases are shared with TRBD1. Germline V gene sequence: CDR1 SEHNR, CDR2 FQNEAQ (reference sequence). Trimming took 5 bases from V and 7 from J; bases not matched to a gene: 11. CDR3 length: 14 amino acids. CDR3 loop: CASSIRQGSGEQYF. CDR3 DNA sequence: TGTGCCAGCAGCATCCGACAGGGTTCCGGGGAGCAGTACTTC.

The chain links TRBV10-3 to TRBJ1-5; D is undetermined. The CDR3 consists of 15 residues. The V gene lost 7 bases and the J gene lost 7 bases, with 20 bases spanning the gap. Looked up from germline, CDR1 is ENHRY and CDR2 is SYGVKD. CDR3 in amino acids: CAINEGPKFDQPQHF. In DNA, the CDR3 is TGTGCCATCAACGAAGGACCGAAATTTGACCAGCCCCAGCATTTT.

Regarding this clonotype: Here the CDR3 omits its conserved ending phenylalanine or tryptophan, so a read error is the likely source. The gene calls are TRBV12-3 or TRBV12-4 and TRBJ2-5, with a weak D call TRBD2 (5 bases). The CDR3 loop spans 14 amino acids. V lost 3 bases and J lost 4, with 12 bases in between. The chain's CDR3 is CASSFSGGAETQYI. CDR3 DNA: TGTGCCAGCAGTTTCTCAGGAGGAGCAGAGACCCAGTACATC.

This clonotype was seen a few times. The gene calls are TRBV29-1 and TRBJ2-3; 10 bases agree with TRBD2. Germline CDR1 and CDR2: SQVTM and ANQGSEA. V was pared by 3 bases and J by 5 bases, with 8 bases of the junction left unmatched. This CDR3 contains 15 residues. The CDR3 sequence: CSVDPLGLARDTQYF. CDR3 DNA: TGCAGCGTTGATCCTCTGGGACTAGCGAGAGATACGCAGTATTTT.

The chain joins TRBV29-1 to TRBJ2-1; D gene uncertain. CDR1 is SQVTM, CDR2 ANQGSEA, per germline. The CDR3 consists of 11 residues. The V and J ends lost 3 bases and 5 bases respectively, with 5 bases between them. Here the CDR3 DNA reads TGCAGCGTTGAGTGGGACAATGAGCAGTTCTTC. It specifies CSVEWDNEQFF.

The V gene is TRBV10-3, the J gene TRBJ1-1; 10 bases align to TRBD1. V lost 11 bases, J lost 4 bases, and 7 bases stayed unmatched. This CDR3 contains 13 residues. The germline CDR1 and CDR2 sequences are ENHRY and SYGVKD. The chain's CDR3 is CAVLGTGVTEAFF. For the CDR3, the DNA is TGTGCCGTTCTAGGGACAGGGGTCACTGAAGCTTTCTTT.

This clonotype was counted a few times. The chain has TRBV20-1 and TRBJ1-1, with D maybe TRBD1 (5 bases). CDR1 and CDR2 (germline): DFQATT, SNEGSKA (reference sequence). Trimming removed 6 bases from V and 8 bases from J, with 16 bases in between. The CDR3 is 12 amino acids. In DNA form, the CDR3 reads TGCAGTGCCTCTCTGGGGGGAATGGAAGCTTTCTTT. The encoded protein is CSASLGGMEAFF.

The rearrangement uses TRBV6-5 and TRBJ2-6; D could derive from TRBD1 or TRBD2 (5 bases each). This CDR3 has 14 amino acids. Germline CDR1 and CDR2: MNHEY and SVGAGI. With 6 bases removed from V and 0 bases from J, the gap between germline ends came to 6 bases. CDR3 in DNA: TGTGCCAGCAGAGGGACCTCTGGGGCCAACGTCCTGACTTTC. Translating gives CASRGTSGANVLTF.

The chain recombines TRBV4-3 with TRBJ1-4; D may be TRBD1 (5 bases). The CDR3 totals 13 residues. Germline V gives CDR1 LGHNA, CDR2 YSLEER. V gave up 2 bases and J gave up 8 bases, with 9 bases separating them. CDR3 coding DNA: TGCGCCAGCAGCCAACAGGGCGAAGAAAAACTGTTTTTT. Protein: CASSQQGEEKLFF.

A few counts support this clonotype. The chain is built from TRBV7-9 and TRBJ2-6; a weak D match, TRBD1 (5 bases). The V gene's germline CDR1 is SEHNR and CDR2 FQNEAQ (reference sequence). The CDR3 consists of 17 residues. The V gene lost 5 bases and the J gene lost 0 bases, with 14 bases spanning the gap. The CDR3 is CASSQIPGNSGANVLTF. The CDR3 coding sequence is TGTGCCAGCAGCCAAATACCAGGGAACTCTGGGGCCAACGTCCTGACTTTC.

This clonotype was detected only a few times. This sequence joins TRBV12-3 or TRBV12-4 and TRBJ1-6, with a tentative D call TRBD1 (5 bases). The CDR3 runs 13 residues. V was cut by 6 bases and J by 7 bases, with 10 bases left in between. In DNA form, the CDR3 reads TGTGCCAGCAGCAAGAGACAGAATTCACCCCTCCACTTT. It specifies CASSKRQNSPLHF.

This clonotype was observed at least ten times. J is TRBJ2-1 and V is TRBV29-1, with no clear D. Between the trimmed V and J ends, which lost 6 bases and 7 bases, there was a span of 16 bases. Germline V gene lookup returns CDR1 SQVTM and CDR2 ANQGSEA. The CDR3 runs to 13 residues. The CDR3 DNA follows: TGCAGCGTGTCGTTCGTGGCCTCGAATGAGCAGTTCTTC. It translates to CSVSFVASNEQFF.